The 27 T cell receptor beta chains given below trace back to one sample, sequenced in a study of PD-1 blockade in classical Hodgkin lymphoma (dated by TCRdb to the early 2020s). The receptor library was made with the immunoSEQ multiplex PCR assay. Not all clones reach the TCRdb copy of this immuneACCESS table, which keeps in-frame sequences only. Checked studies attribute under half of the gap to unresolved V genes and leave the rest unexplained. In all, the sample holds 100,000 or so clones, and roughly 87% of those were seen once. The ten largest account for over 15% of the sample. According to the study, the label for this sample's time point signals: cycle 4 day 1 (C4D1), after five to seven weeks of nivolumab. Every trial patient had relapsed after autologous stem cell transplantation, and cohorts A, B and C differed in prior brentuximab vedotin exposure. The sequencing here drew on peripheral blood mononuclear cells (PBMCs), taken before the fourth cycle of nivolumab. The receptors were sampled from a human donor with classical Hodgkin lymphoma.

The rearrangement links TRBV7-2 to TRBJ2-7; 7 bases line up with TRBD1. The V gene end was trimmed by 4 bases and the J gene end by 2 bases; junction bases not matched to a gene: 2. This CDR3 comprises 13 residues. The germline V gene has CDR1 SGHTA and CDR2 FQGNSA. The CDR3 region has the DNA TGTGCCAGCAGCTATGGACAGGCCTACGAGCAGTACTTC. Protein: CASSYGQAYEQYF.

V gene TRBV5-1 combines with J gene TRBJ2-1; perhaps TRBD2 as D (6 bases). The V end lost 0 bases, the J end lost 7 bases, and 14 bases lay between the germline ends. CDR3 length: 15 amino acids. CDR1 is SGHRS, CDR2 YFSETQ, per germline. The CDR3 is CASSLVGGQSNEQFF. The CDR3 DNA reads as TGCGCCAGCAGCTTGGTCGGGGGTCAGTCTAATGAGCAGTTCTTC.

This clone has just one count. V and J are TRBV5-6 and TRBJ2-2, with a weak D call TRBD1 (5 bases). Between the trimmed V and J ends, which lost 0 bases and 8 bases, there was a span of 11 bases. Germline CDR1 SGHDT, CDR2 YYEEEE. This CDR3 has 14 amino acids. CDR3 nucleotide sequence: TGTGCCAGCAGCTTGGGACGGACACCAGGGGAGCTGTTTTTT. Amino acids: CASSLGRTPGELFF.

The V gene is TRBV19, the J gene TRBJ1-2; D is perhaps TRBD1 (6 bases). The germline CDR1 and CDR2 sequences are LNHDA and SQIVND (reference sequence). The CDR3 length is 16 residues. V lost 6 bases and J lost 0, with 17 bases in between. CDR3 in DNA: TGTGCCAGTAGCAACAAGGACAGAACTTCTAACTATGGCTACACCTTC. Translating it yields CASSNKDRTSNYGYTF.

The CDR3 sequence: CASSIVGRGQREFF. In DNA, the CDR3 is TGTGCCAGTAGTATAGTGGGGCGGGGACAACGAGAGTTCTTC. The chain combines TRBV19 with TRBJ2-1; tentatively, D is TRBD1 or TRBD2 (6 bases each). V was trimmed by 1 base and J by 14 bases, leaving 18 bases between them. Germline values: CDR1 LNHDA, CDR2 SQIVND (reference sequence). CDR3 length equals 14 residues.

The sample holds one count of this clone. The chain couples TRBV7-2 to TRBJ2-7, with 11 positions matching TRBD2. V shed 1 base, J shed 3 bases, and the junction held 2 bases outside the gene matches. This CDR3 spans 15 amino acids. Germline V gives CDR1 SGHTA, CDR2 FQGNSA. CDR3 in DNA: TGTGCCAGCAGCTTAGAGGGGACTAGCGGCTACGAGCAGTACTTC. Its translation: CASSLEGTSGYEQYF. Together with reference TRBV7-2 and TRBJ2-7, the CDR3 gives the full variable domain: GAGVSQSPSNKVTEKGKDVELRCDPISGHTALYWYRQSLGQGLEFLIYFQGNSAPDKSGLPSDRFSAERTGGSVSTLTIQRTQQEDSAVYLCASSLEGTSGYEQYFGPGTRLTVT.

This clone occurred once. This chain connects TRBV5-1 to TRBJ2-7, with 8 bases matching TRBD1. Germline loops: CDR1 SGHRS, CDR2 YFSETQ. V gave up 3 bases and J gave up 5 bases; unmatched junction bases: 1. The CDR3 covers 12 residues. CDR3: CASSSTGDEQYF. DNA of the CDR3: TGCGCCAGCAGCTCGACAGGGGACGAGCAGTACTTC.

For this clone: The same CDR3 arises from other DNA sequences in this sample as well. The rearrangement links TRBV4-1 to TRBJ2-2; unclear D gene. Germline V gene sequence: CDR1 MGHRA, CDR2 YSYEKL. Trimming left V 4 bases short and J 0 bases short, with 3 bases between. The CDR3 is 13 residues long. Here the CDR3 DNA reads TGCGCCAGCAGCCGTTCGAACACCGGGGAGCTGTTTTTT. It translates to CASSRSNTGELFF.

This chain links TRBV5-8 with TRBJ2-1, with D uncertain. This CDR3 region has 16 residues. Germline lookup yields CDR1 SGHTS and CDR2 YDEGEE. V was pared by 1 base and J by 6 bases, with 17 bases between. DNA of the CDR3: TGTGCCAGCAGCTTGTTCCACGGGCGCTTGTTCAATGAGCAGTTCTTC. It encodes CASSLFHGRLFNEQFF.

This sequence joins TRBV11-1 and TRBJ1-2; TRBD1 is a possible D gene (5 bases). The germline V gene encodes CDR1 SGHAT and CDR2 FQDESV (reference sequence). V lost 3 bases and J 7 bases, leaving 9 bases between the germline ends. CDR3 length equals 12 residues. Here the CDR3 DNA reads TGTGCCAGCAGCTTCGGGACGGCTGGCTACACCTTC. This codes for CASSFGTAGYTF. The full variable domain, completed using reference TRBV11-1 and TRBJ1-2, is EAEVAQSPRYKITEKSQAVAFWCDPISGHATLYWYRQILGQGPELLVQFQDESVVDDSQLPKDRFSAERLKGVDSTLKIQPAELGDSAMYLCASSFGTAGYTFGSGTRLTVV.

This clone was observed a single time. This rearrangement joins TRBV4-1 to TRBJ2-1; D gene ambiguous. CDR1 MGHRA and CDR2 YSYEKL come from the germline V gene. The CDR3 runs 15 residues. V was clipped by 5 bases and J by 4 bases, with 15 bases between them. The CDR3 DNA reads TGCGCCAGCAGCTACTCCAGGCGACCATACAATGAGCAGTTCTTC. Translating gives CASSYSRRPYNEQFF.

The chain is built from TRBV30 and TRBJ2-1; a weak D match, TRBD2 (5 bases). Germline CDR1 reads GTSNPN; CDR2 reads SVGIG (reference sequence). The CDR3 is 10 amino acids. The ends were cut back, 1 base at V and 13 bases at J, with 8 bases in the middle. The CDR3 region has the DNA TGTGCCTGGAGTGGGAGGAAACAGTTCTTC. Translated, it gives CAWSGRKQFF.

The CDR3 region is CASSRTSGRARFKAADTQYF. The CDR3 nucleotides are TGCGCCAGCAGCCGGACTAGCGGGAGGGCCAGATTTAAGGCGGCAGATACGCAGTATTTT. This chain connects TRBV4-1 to TRBJ2-3; 15 bases fit TRBD2. Trimming cost V 4 bases and J 4 bases; bases outside gene matches: 15. CDR1 MGHRA and CDR2 YSYEKL come from the germline V gene. The CDR3 is 20 amino acids.

The chain links TRBV7-6 to TRBJ1-3; D is possibly TRBD1 (5 bases). Germline CDR1 reads SGHVS; CDR2 reads FNYEAQ. The CDR3 covers 16 residues. Trimming left V 1 base short and J 0 bases short, with 10 bases between. CDR3 sequence reads: CASSLVGASSGNTIYF. In nucleotides, the CDR3 is TGTGCCAGCAGCTTAGTTGGGGCGAGCTCTGGAAACACCATATATTTT.

V and J are TRBV6-5 and TRBJ2-5; 11 bases are shared with TRBD1. This CDR3 has 15 residues. The V gene end was trimmed by 4 bases and the J gene end by 5 bases; junction bases not matched to a gene: 6. The germline V gene encodes CDR1 MNHEY and CDR2 SVGAGI. The chain's CDR3 is CASSLGQGASETQYF. For the CDR3, the DNA is TGTGCCAGCAGTTTAGGACAGGGGGCTTCGGAGACCCAGTACTTC.

CDR3 DNA: TGTGCCAGCAGTTCCAGGGGGGCTGAGAATGAGCAGTTCTTC. Protein: CASSSRGAENEQFF. The chain combines TRBV6-5 with TRBJ2-1; D is perhaps TRBD1 (7 bases). Trimming pared 4 bases from V and 7 bases from J, leaving 14 bases between. CDR1 MNHEY and CDR2 SVGAGI come from the germline V gene. The CDR3 totals 14 residues.

This clone was observed once. The chain joins TRBV19 to TRBJ2-7; D may be TRBD1 or TRBD2 (5 bases each). The CDR3 runs 14 residues. The V gene's germline CDR1 is LNHDA and CDR2 SQIVND (reference sequence). V shed 7 bases and J shed 1 base, with 14 bases lying between them. CDR3 in DNA: TGTGCCAGTACGCCGGGACCTAGTTCCTACGAGCAGTACTTC. Translating gives CASTPGPSSYEQYF.

The chain links TRBV30 to TRBJ2-2; D remains unclear. The CDR3 loop spans 13 amino acids. In germline, CDR1 is GTSNPN, CDR2 SVGIG (reference sequence). V gave up 0 bases and J gave up 4 bases, with 6 bases separating them. The CDR3 bases are TGTGCCTGGAGTGTAACTACCACCGGGGAGCTGTTTTTT. Its translation is CAWSVTTTGELFF.

This chain uses TRBV10-2 with TRBJ2-4; D perhaps matches TRBD1 (6 bases). V was clipped by 7 bases and J by 0 bases, with 16 bases between them. The CDR3 covers 16 residues. Germline V lookup: CDR1 WSHSY, CDR2 SAAADI. CDR3 loop: CASTRTGTLAKNIQYF. CDR3 coding DNA: TGCGCCAGCACCCGAACCGGGACACTAGCCAAAAACATTCAGTACTTC.

CDR3 amino acids: CASRLGREQYF. CDR3 nucleotides: TGTGCCTCCAGACTAGGACGCGAGCAGTACTTC. The gene calls are TRBV30 and TRBJ2-7; tentative D call: TRBD2 (6 bases). There are 11 residues in the CDR3. Trimming shortened V by 7 bases and J by 6 bases, and 13 bases separated the two germline ends. Germline values: CDR1 GTSNPN, CDR2 SVGIG (reference sequence).

The chain carries TRBV7-9 and TRBJ1-1, with D possibly TRBD1 on 5 matching bases. The CDR3 spans 15 residues. V was clipped by 1 base and J by 5 bases, with 14 bases between them. Germline-derived CDR1 and CDR2 are SEHNR and FQNEAQ (reference sequence). In DNA form, the CDR3 reads TGTGCCAGCAGCTTAGGTGTCAGGGTATGGACTGAAGCTTTCTTT. This translates into CASSLGVRVWTEAFF.

This clone was recorded only once. This chain links TRBV11-2 with TRBJ2-1; 8 nucleotides match TRBD2. CDR3 length: 16 amino acids. Germline V gives CDR1 SGHAT, CDR2 FQNNGV. J lost 2 bases, V lost 1 base, and 4 bases had no gene match. The CDR3 sequence is CASSLGTSGPYNEQFF. CDR3 bases: TGTGCCAGCAGCTTAGGTACTAGCGGCCCCTACAATGAGCAGTTCTTC.

This clone was counted only a few times. V gene TRBV28 combines with J gene TRBJ2-5; D possibly corresponds to TRBD1 (6 bases). V lost 6 bases and J 1 base, leaving 12 bases between the germline ends. CDR3 length equals 14 residues. The germline V gene has CDR1 MDHEN and CDR2 SYDVKM. For the CDR3, the DNA is TGTGCCAGCAGCTCCTGGGGGCCCCAAGAGACCCAGTACTTC. Its protein product is CASSSWGPQETQYF.

The CDR3 loop reads CASSETTDYGYTF. CDR3 in DNA: TGTGCCAGCAGTGAAACGACAGACTATGGCTACACCTTC. The genes are TRBV25-1 and TRBJ1-2, with a possible D match to TRBD1 (5 bases). CDR3 size: 13 residues. The ends were cut back, 2 bases at V and 3 bases at J, with 7 bases in the middle. Germline assignment: CDR1 MGHDK and CDR2 SYGVNS.

This clone is a singleton in its sample. The CDR3 region is CASSLVQGNTGELFF. The CDR3 DNA reads as TGTGCCAGCAGCTTAGTACAGGGTAACACCGGGGAGCTGTTTTTT. V usage is TRBV7-9 and J usage is TRBJ2-2; tentative D call: TRBD1 (6 bases). Germline CDR1 SEHNR, CDR2 FQNEAQ (reference sequence). The CDR3 covers 15 residues. Trimming took off 1 base at V and 2 bases at J, with 8 bases between the two ends.

The J gene is TRBJ2-1, the V gene TRBV5-1, with D possibly being TRBD2 (6 bases). Trimming cost V 3 bases and J 10 bases, with 14 bases left between them. The CDR3 is 13 amino acids. CDR1 SGHRS and CDR2 YFSETQ come from the germline V gene. CDR3 in DNA: TGCGCCAGCAGCTCCTCCTCGCGGGGCGAGCAGTTCTTC. It translates to CASSSSSRGEQFF.

This chain uses TRBV29-1 with TRBJ1-2; 7 nucleotides match TRBD1. J was trimmed by 7 bases and V by 6 bases; bases with no gene match: 8. The germline CDR1 and CDR2 sequences are SQVTM and ANQGSEA. The CDR3 is 12 residues long. CDR3 loop: CSVGQRTSGYTF. The CDR3 DNA is TGCAGCGTGGGACAGCGGACATCTGGCTACACCTTC. Looking up the rest from reference TRBV29-1 and TRBJ1-2 gives the full variable domain: SAVISQKPSRDICQRGTSLTIQCQVDSQVTMMFWYRQQPGQSLTLIATANQGSEATYESGFVIDKFPISRPNLTFSTLTVSNMSPEDSSIYLCSVGQRTSGYTFGSGTRLTVV.